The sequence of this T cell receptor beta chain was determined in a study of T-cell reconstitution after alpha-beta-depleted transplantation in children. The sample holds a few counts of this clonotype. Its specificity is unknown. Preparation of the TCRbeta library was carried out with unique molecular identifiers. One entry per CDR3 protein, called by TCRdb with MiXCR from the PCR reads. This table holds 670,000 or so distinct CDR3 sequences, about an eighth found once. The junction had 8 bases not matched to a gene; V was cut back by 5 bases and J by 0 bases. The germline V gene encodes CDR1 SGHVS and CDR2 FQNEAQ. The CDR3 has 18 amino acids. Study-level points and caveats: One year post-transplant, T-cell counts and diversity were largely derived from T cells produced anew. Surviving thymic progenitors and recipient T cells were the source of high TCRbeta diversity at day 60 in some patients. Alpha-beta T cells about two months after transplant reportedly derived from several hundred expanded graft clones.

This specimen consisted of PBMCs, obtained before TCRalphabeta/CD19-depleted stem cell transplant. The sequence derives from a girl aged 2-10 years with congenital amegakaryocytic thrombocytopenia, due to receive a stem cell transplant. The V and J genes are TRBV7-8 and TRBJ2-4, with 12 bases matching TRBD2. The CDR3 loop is CASSRLAGVIGAKNIQYF. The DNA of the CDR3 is TGTGCCAGCAGCCGACTAGCGGGGGTTATAGGAGCCAAAAACATTCAGTACTTC.